One and the same sample provided the 22 T cell receptor beta chains below, sequenced in a study of T-cell reconstitution after alpha-beta-depleted transplantation in children. It was with unique molecular identifiers that the TCRbeta library was prepared. TCRdb re-called the PCR reads with MiXCR, one entry per CDR3 protein. The sample consists of over 150,000 distinct CDR3 sequences, roughly 11% of them appearing once. Sequenced here: PBMCs, sampled before TCRalphabeta/CD19-depleted stem cell transplant. The receptors originated from a boy younger than 10 with acute myeloid leukemia, due to receive a stem cell transplant.

This clonotype was counted many times. The V gene is TRBV13, the J gene TRBJ1-4; 11 positions agree with TRBD1. The germline V gene encodes CDR1 PRHDT and CDR2 FYEKMQ (reference sequence). This CDR3 contains 19 residues. J gave up 0 bases and V 5 bases, and 11 bases lay outside the gene matches. The CDR3 DNA is TGTGCCAGCAGCGACAAGGGACAGGGGGACACAACAACTAATGAAAAACTGTTTTTT. The encoded protein is CASSDKGQGDTTTNEKLFF. Full variable domain (rest looked up from reference TRBV13 and TRBJ1-4): AAGVIQSPRHLIKEKRETATLKCYPIPRHDTVYWYQQGPGQDPQFLISFYEKMQSDKGSIPDRFSAQQFSDYHSELNMSSLELGDSALYFCASSDKGQGDTTTNEKLFFGSGTQLSVL.

This clonotype came up many times. This chain uses TRBV20-1 with TRBJ1-1, with 10 bases fitting TRBD1. V shed 4 bases and J 2 bases; nucleotides not matched to a gene: 7. The CDR3 runs to 15 residues. Germline V gene data show CDR1 as DFQATT and CDR2 as SNEGSKA (reference sequence). The CDR3 bases are TGCAGTGCTAAACGGACAGGGGGAATAAACACTGAAGCTTTCTTT. Protein: CSAKRTGGINTEAFF.

With respect to this clonotype: A read error may explain this, as a much larger clone is one base away. The chain links TRBV20-1 to TRBJ2-3, with 7 bases aligning to TRBD2. This CDR3 is 15 amino acids long. V was pared by 3 bases and J by 5 bases, with 11 bases of the junction left unmatched. Germline CDR1 DFQATT, CDR2 SNEGSKA (reference sequence). CDR3 DNA: TGCAGTGCTAGTGTCCCAGCGGGGTTTATAGATACGCAGTATTTT. Translated: CSASVPAGFIDTQYF.

The table lists this clonotype with many counts. V and J are TRBV20-1 and TRBJ1-2; maybe TRBD1 (5 bases). Trimming removed 6 bases from V and 2 bases from J, with 13 bases in between. There are 13 residues in the CDR3. Germline lookup yields CDR1 DFQATT and CDR2 SNEGSKA (reference sequence). The CDR3 here is CSADLKGNYGYTF. DNA of the CDR3: TGCAGTGCCGACCTAAAGGGGAACTATGGCTACACCTTC.

V usage is TRBV7-9 and J usage is TRBJ1-6; D is ambiguous. V gave up 0 bases and J gave up 10 bases, with 16 bases separating them. Germline loops: CDR1 SEHNR, CDR2 FQNEAQ (reference sequence). The CDR3 length is 16 residues. DNA of the CDR3: TGTGCCAGCAGCTTAGCCAACCAGCAACGGAAGTCACCCCTCCACTTT. This codes for CASSLANQQRKSPLHF.

This clonotype was seen ten or more times. The chain has TRBV20-1 and TRBJ2-1; 12 bases line up with TRBD1. Germline V lookup: CDR1 DFQATT, CDR2 SNEGSKA (reference sequence). The CDR3 totals 15 residues. With 4 bases clipped from V and 8 bases from J, the junction kept 9 bases outside the gene matches. In DNA form, the CDR3 reads TGCAGTGCTACCGCCGGGACAGGGGGCGATTATGAGCAGTTCTTC. Its protein is CSATAGTGGDYEQFF.

This clonotype was counted many times. V and J are TRBV20-1 and TRBJ1-5; possibly TRBD1 for D (5 bases). Trimming shortened V by 0 bases and J by 6 bases, and 15 bases separated the two germline ends. CDR3 length: 15 amino acids. Germline V gives CDR1 DFQATT, CDR2 SNEGSKA (reference sequence). The CDR3 reads CSARDNGGESQPQHF. CDR3 nucleotide sequence: TGCAGTGCTAGAGATAACGGGGGGGAATCTCAGCCCCAGCATTTT.

This clonotype was seen at least ten times. The genes are TRBV20-1 and TRBJ2-1; no definite D call. The CDR3 length is 11 residues. V was clipped by 3 bases and J by 6 bases, with 6 bases between them. Germline CDR1 is DFQATT and CDR2 is SNEGSKA (reference sequence). CDR3 protein: CSASVTNEQFF. The CDR3 DNA reads TGCAGTGCTAGTGTAACCAATGAGCAGTTCTTC.

This clonotype was recorded at least ten times. The rearrangement uses TRBV3-1 and TRBJ1-1; D is perhaps TRBD1 (5 bases). V lost 4 bases to trimming and J lost 10 bases, with 10 bases between them. Germline-derived CDR1 and CDR2 are LGHDT and YNNKEL (reference sequence). The CDR3 sequence is 11 residues long. The CDR3: CASSLLGVAFF. CDR3 nucleotide sequence: TGTGCCAGCAGCCTTCTAGGGGTAGCTTTCTTT.

This clonotype was detected ten times or more. The chain recombines TRBV5-4 with TRBJ1-6; D gene uncertain. Trimming stripped 2 bases from V and 0 bases from J, with 12 bases between. Germline lookup yields CDR1 SGHNT and CDR2 YYREEE (reference sequence). The CDR3 covers 17 residues. The CDR3: CASSLGTQSSYNSPLHF. The CDR3 DNA follows: TGTGCCAGCAGCTTAGGTACCCAGAGCTCCTATAATTCACCCCTCCACTTT.

This clonotype occurred many times. The chain employs TRBV5-5 and TRBJ1-1; D is ambiguous. Trimming left V 3 bases short and J 5 bases short, with 11 bases between. Germline assignment: CDR1 SGHKS and CDR2 YYEKEE (reference sequence). There are 13 residues in the CDR3. The CDR3 here is CASSSGGWTEAFF. The CDR3 DNA follows: TGTGCCAGCAGCTCGGGAGGGTGGACTGAAGCTTTCTTT.

This clonotype was counted at least ten times. The chain carries TRBV20-1 and TRBJ1-4, with TRBD1 as a possible D gene (5 bases). Trimming took off 0 bases at V and 6 bases at J, with 11 bases between the two ends. The CDR3 runs to 14 residues. From germline, CDR1 is DFQATT and CDR2 SNEGSKA (reference sequence). The CDR3 DNA is TGCAGTGCTAGAGATCTTGACAGCTATGAAAAACTGTTTTTT. This encodes CSARDLDSYEKLFF.

This chain joins TRBV4-1 and TRBJ1-2; 9 bases are shared with TRBD1. CDR3 length: 15 amino acids. Germline loops: CDR1 MGHRA, CDR2 YSYEKL. Trimming took 4 bases from V and 1 from J; bases not matched to a gene: 4. The CDR3 DNA reads as TGCGCCAGCAGCCGACAGGGGGGAATTAACTATGGCTACACCTTC. This sequence encodes CASSRQGGINYGYTF.

This clonotype was recorded many times. This chain links TRBV12-3 or TRBV12-4 with TRBJ2-2; D is ambiguous. This CDR3 is built from 15 residues. V gave up 2 bases and J gave up 2 bases, with 9 bases separating them. The CDR3 coding sequence is TGTGCCAGCAGTTTACACAGCACTAACACCGGGGAGCTGTTTTTT. It codes for CASSLHSTNTGELFF.

This clonotype has only a few counts. The chain carries TRBV20-1 and TRBJ2-7; 12 bases are a match to TRBD2. The CDR3 runs to 17 residues. CDR1 is DFQATT, CDR2 SNEGSKA, per germline (reference sequence). With V trimmed by 3 bases and J by 2 bases, 11 bases remained unmatched. This CDR3 is CSASGASGGASPYEQYV. The CDR3 nucleotides read TGCAGTGCTAGTGGGGCTAGCGGGGGGGCTTCCCCCTACGAGCAGTACGTC.

The rearrangement uses TRBV3-1 and TRBJ2-1, with 9 bases aligning to TRBD1. CDR1 is LGHDT and CDR2 is YNNKEL in the germline V gene (reference sequence). The CDR3 is 17 residues long. The junction had 22 bases not matched to a gene; V was cut back by 11 bases and J by 8 bases. The CDR3 sequence is CACSPPSGQGSGHEQFF. As DNA, the CDR3 is TGTGCCTGCTCCCCCCCCTCAGGACAGGGGAGTGGTCATGAGCAGTTCTTC.

This clonotype was seen many times. The CDR3 DNA reads as TGTGCCAGCACCCCACCATTAGCTCTCTCCTACAATGAGCAGTTCTTC. As protein: CASTPPLALSYNEQFF. The chain employs TRBV11-2 and TRBJ2-1; no clear D gene. This CDR3 has 16 residues. The germline CDR1 and CDR2 sequences are SGHAT and FQNNGV. Deletions cut 7 bases from V and 0 bases from J, with 16 bases between.

This clonotype showed up many times. V usage is TRBV7-9 and J usage is TRBJ2-1; TRBD1 aligns across 7 bases. This CDR3 is built from 18 residues. Trimming at V came to 5 bases and at J to 3 bases, leaving 16 bases not matched to a gene. Germline loops: CDR1 SEHNR, CDR2 FQNEAQ (reference sequence). The DNA for the CDR3 is TGTGCCAGCAGCCCCGACAGGGACCCATTCATATTCTACAATGAGCAGTTCTTC. Its protein is CASSPDRDPFIFYNEQFF.

This clonotype was seen ten or more times. The chain carries TRBV27 and TRBJ1-5; no definite D call. Trimming shortened V by 0 bases and J by 2 bases, and 2 bases separated the two germline ends. The CDR3 sequence is 13 residues long. The germline V gene has CDR1 MNHEY and CDR2 SMNVEV (reference sequence). The CDR3, as DNA: TGTGCCAGCAGTTTATCGCGCAATCAGCCCCAGCATTTT. It encodes CASSLSRNQPQHF.

This clonotype was seen repeatedly, ten times or more. The V and J genes are TRBV5-4 and TRBJ2-5; perhaps D is TRBD1 or TRBD2 (6 bases each). The germline V gene has CDR1 SGHNT and CDR2 YYREEE (reference sequence). The CDR3 is 13 amino acids. With 0 bases removed from V and 4 bases from J, the gap between germline ends came to 7 bases. The CDR3 coding sequence is TGTGCCAGCAGCTTGGCGGGGGCAGAGACCCAGTACTTC. It specifies CASSLAGAETQYF.

This clonotype was observed at least ten times. The chain recombines TRBV12-3 or TRBV12-4 with TRBJ1-5, with unresolved D. This CDR3 is 15 amino acids long. Trimming took 6 bases from V and 0 from J, leaving 12 bases between them. The CDR3 nucleotides are TGTGCCAGCAGCCTTACAGCGTATAGCAATCAGCCCCAGCATTTT. This encodes CASSLTAYSNQPQHF.

Many counts were recorded for this clonotype. DNA for the CDR3: TGTGCCAGCAGCTTGCCTAGCGGGAAGACCCAGTACTTC. Protein product: CASSLPSGKTQYF. The chain uses TRBV5-6 and TRBJ2-5; TRBD2 agrees at 9 bases. The CDR3 length is 13 residues. Germline V gene sequence: CDR1 SGHDT, CDR2 YYEEEE. With V trimmed by 1 base and J by 6 bases, 1 base remained unmatched.